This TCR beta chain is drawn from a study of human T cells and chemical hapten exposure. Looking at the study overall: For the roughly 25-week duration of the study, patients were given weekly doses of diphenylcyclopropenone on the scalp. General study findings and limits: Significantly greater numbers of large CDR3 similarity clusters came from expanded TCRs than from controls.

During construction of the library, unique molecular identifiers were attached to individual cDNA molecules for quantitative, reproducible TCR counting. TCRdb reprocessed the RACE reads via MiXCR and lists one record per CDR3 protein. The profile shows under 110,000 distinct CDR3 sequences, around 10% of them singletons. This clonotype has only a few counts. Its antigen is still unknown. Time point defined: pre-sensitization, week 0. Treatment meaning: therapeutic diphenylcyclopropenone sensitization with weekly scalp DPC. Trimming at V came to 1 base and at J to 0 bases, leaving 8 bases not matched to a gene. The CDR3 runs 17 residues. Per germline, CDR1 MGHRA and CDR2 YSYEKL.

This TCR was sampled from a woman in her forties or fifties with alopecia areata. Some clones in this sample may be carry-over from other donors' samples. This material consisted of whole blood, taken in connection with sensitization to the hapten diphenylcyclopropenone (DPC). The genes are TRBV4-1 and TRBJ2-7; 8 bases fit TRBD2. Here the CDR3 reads CASSQGLAGGSSYEQYF. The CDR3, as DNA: TGCGCCAGCAGCCAAGGTTTGGCGGGAGGAAGCTCCTACGAGCAGTACTTC.